These 4 T cell receptor beta chains share one sample of origin, sequenced in a study of OX40 agonist ivuxolimab in advanced cancers. The assay was immunoSEQ multiplex PCR, and TCRdb's table has in-frame clones only and misses some. This sample has roughly 60,000 clones, with 86% found just once. The sample in question was CD4+ or CD8+ T cells sorted from blood, obtained in a trial of the OX40 agonist ivuxolimab. The receptors were gathered from an adult with an advanced solid tumor such as melanoma, head and neck, liver or kidney cancer.

In its sample, this clone was seen a few times. This chain connects TRBV15 to TRBJ2-7, with 7 bases identical to TRBD2. This CDR3 has 14 residues. The junction had 3 bases not matched to a gene; V was cut back by 4 bases and J by 0 bases. The germline V gene encodes CDR1 LNHNV and CDR2 YYDKDF (reference sequence). The CDR3 bases are TGTGCCACCAGCATGGGGGGGAGCTCCTACGAGCAGTACTTC. This gives the protein CATSMGGSSYEQYF.

This clone was recorded only once. J is TRBJ2-1 and V is TRBV20-1; D is unresolved. V dropped 4 bases and J dropped 10 bases, with 8 bases sitting between them. Looked up from germline, CDR1 is DFQATT and CDR2 is SNEGSKA (reference sequence). The CDR3 extends over 10 amino acids. This CDR3 is CSAILLEQFF. The CDR3 nucleotides are TGCAGTGCTATTTTGCTCGAGCAGTTCTTC.

The chain couples TRBV9 to TRBJ2-2, with 7 bases matching TRBD2. The germline V gene has CDR1 SGDLS and CDR2 YYNGEE. V dropped 3 bases and J dropped 5; count of bases not matched to a gene: 10. The CDR3 is 16 residues long. CDR3 amino acids: CASSEGRAGITGELFF. As DNA, the CDR3 is TGTGCCAGCAGCGAGGGGAGGGCGGGCATAACCGGGGAGCTGTTTTTT.

The J gene is TRBJ1-1, the V gene TRBV28; no clear D gene. The V end lost 4 bases, the J end lost 0 bases, and 3 bases lay between the germline ends. The CDR3 extends over 12 amino acids. Germline lookup yields CDR1 MDHEN and CDR2 SYDVKM. The CDR3 nucleotides are TGTGCCAGCAGTTCCATGAACACTGAAGCTTTCTTT. Translation gives CASSSMNTEAFF. The whole variable domain, filled in from reference TRBV28 and TRBJ1-1, reads DVKVTQSSRYLVKRTGEKVFLECVQDMDHENMFWYRQDPGLGLRLIYFSYDVKMKEKGDIPEGYSVSREKKERFSLILESASTNQTSMYLCASSSMNTEAFFGQGTRLTVV.